One and the same sample provided the 14 T cell receptor beta chains below, sequenced in a study of blood T cell repertoires in COVID-19 (dated by TCRdb to 2020 to 2021). The library came from the immunoSEQ multiplex PCR assay. TCRdb mirrors the immuneACCESS table, restricted to in-frame sequences. Some clones are absent from its copies; in checked studies, under half trace to an unresolved V gene, and the reason for the others is unknown. Counted in this sample were 150,000 to 200,000 clones; 75% to 85% of them appeared once. More than 10% of the sample goes to the ten largest clones. Sequenced input: peripheral blood. Every receptor here comes from a woman older than 75 with COVID-19, enrolled during active disease.

The J gene is TRBJ2-4, the V gene TRBV12-5; 12 nucleotides align to TRBD2. The CDR3 contains 20 residues. Germline CDR1 is LGHNT and CDR2 is FRNRAP. The V segment lost 1 base and the J segment 0 bases; nucleotides outside the gene matches: 10. CDR3 amino acids: CASGLELAGGPLQAKNIQYF. CDR3 sequence (DNA): TGTGCTAGTGGTTTGGAGCTAGCGGGAGGGCCCTTGCAAGCCAAAAACATTCAGTACTTC. Using reference TRBV12-5 and TRBJ2-4 for the parts outside the CDR3, the full variable domain is DARVTQTPRHKVTEMGQEVTMRCQPILGHNTVFWYRQTMMQGLELLAYFRNRAPLDDSGMPKDRFSAEMPDATLATLKIQPSEPRDSAVYFCASGLELAGGPLQAKNIQYFGAGTRLSVL.

The rearrangement links TRBV13 to TRBJ1-1, with D tentatively TRBD1 (5 bases). Trimming took off 0 bases at V and 3 bases at J, with 11 bases between the two ends. Germline values: CDR1 PRHDT, CDR2 FYEKMQ (reference sequence). The CDR3 is 15 amino acids. The CDR3 DNA reads as TGTGCCAGCAGCTTAGGCCGGGGGTACGACACTGAAGCTTTCTTT. Protein product: CASSLGRGYDTEAFF.

This clone was seen a handful of times. The J gene is TRBJ2-7, the V gene TRBV7-9; 7 bases line up with TRBD1. The V gene's germline CDR1 is SEHNR and CDR2 FQNEAQ (reference sequence). This CDR3 has 16 residues. Unmatched junction bases numbered 12, after V lost 4 bases and J lost 3 bases. CDR3 region: CASSSNRGVLVYEQYF. The CDR3 nucleotides are TGTGCCAGCAGCTCCAACAGGGGAGTATTGGTCTACGAGCAGTACTTC.

V gene TRBV5-1 combines with J gene TRBJ2-5, with 9 positions matching TRBD2. This CDR3 is 16 amino acids long. V lost 2 bases, J lost 8 bases, and 13 bases stayed unmatched. CDR1 is SGHRS and CDR2 is YFSETQ in the germline V gene. The CDR3 sequence is CASSFEVAGVSGTQYF. Here the CDR3 DNA reads TGCGCCAGCAGCTTCGAAGTAGCGGGAGTTTCGGGTACCCAGTACTTC.

The V gene is TRBV5-1, the J gene TRBJ2-3, with TRBD2 matching 10 bases. V dropped 0 bases and J dropped 3; count of bases not matched to a gene: 16. Germline V gene lookup returns CDR1 SGHRS and CDR2 YFSETQ. This CDR3 is 20 amino acids long. CDR3 nucleotides: TGCGCCAGCAGCTTGGCCGTGCAAGCGGGGGGGATTTTTGGGACAGATACGCAGTATTTT. Translating gives CASSLAVQAGGIFGTDTQYF.

This clone was seen only a few times. The chain links TRBV3-1 (or the pseudogene TRBV3-2) to TRBJ2-1; weak D call: TRBD1 (6 bases). Germline V CDR1 and CDR2: LGHDT, YNNKEL (reference sequence). The CDR3 totals 13 residues. Trimming removed 4 bases at V and 13 bases at J, with 17 bases between. Here the CDR3 reads CASSPTEQGPQFF. Here the CDR3 DNA reads TGTGCCAGCAGCCCTACGGAACAGGGTCCTCAGTTCTTC.

The chain couples TRBV18 to TRBJ2-3, with 9 bases aligning to TRBD1. Germline V gene lookup returns CDR1 KGHSH and CDR2 LQKENI. This CDR3 is built from 17 residues. V shed 6 bases and J 5 bases; nucleotides not matched to a gene: 15. In DNA, the CDR3 is TGTGCCAGCTCGCCCGGCGACAGGGGGACTGTCCTAGATACGCAGTATTTT. This translates into CASSPGDRGTVLDTQYF.

The CDR3 reads CASSLMNSGSETQYF. The DNA of the CDR3 is TGCGCCAGCAGCTTGATGAATAGCGGGAGTGAGACCCAGTACTTC. The V and J genes are TRBV5-1 and TRBJ2-5; 9 positions match TRBD2. The V gene's germline CDR1 is SGHRS and CDR2 YFSETQ. This CDR3 comprises 15 residues. Germline trimming cut 1 base from V and 5 bases from J; bases unmatched to any gene: 6.

The chain uses TRBV5-5 and TRBJ2-7; 8 positions agree with TRBD1. Per the germline V gene, CDR1 is SGHKS and CDR2 is YYEKEE (reference sequence). The CDR3 extends over 14 amino acids. The J segment lost 4 bases and the V segment lost 5 bases, leaving 8 bases of the junction unmatched. CDR3 loop: CASRPGQGWYEQYF. The CDR3 coding sequence is TGTGCCAGCAGACCCGGACAGGGTTGGTACGAGCAGTACTTC.

The chain has TRBV6-5 and TRBJ1-2, with D unresolved. Germline V gives CDR1 MNHEY, CDR2 SVGAGI. CDR3 size: 14 residues. With 2 bases removed from V and 1 base from J, the gap between germline ends came to 8 bases. The CDR3 protein is CASSYDGVNYGYTF. CDR3 sequence (DNA): TGTGCCAGCAGTTACGACGGGGTTAACTATGGCTACACCTTC.

This chain joins TRBV5-1 and TRBJ1-1; possible D gene TRBD1, 5 bases. Trimming shortened V by 4 bases and J by 1 base, and 8 bases separated the two germline ends. From germline, CDR1 is SGHRS and CDR2 YFSETQ. This CDR3 has 13 residues. The CDR3 bases are TGCGCCAGCAGCGTCACAGGGAACACTGAAGCTTTCTTT. This translates into CASSVTGNTEAFF.

The chain has TRBV14 and TRBJ1-1; D is undetermined. Trimming took 1 base from V and 5 from J, leaving 14 bases between them. Germline V lookup: CDR1 SGHDN, CDR2 FVKESK. The CDR3 contains 15 residues. CDR3 loop: CASSQGRAGRTEAFF. For the CDR3, the DNA is TGTGCCAGCAGCCAAGGGAGGGCGGGAAGGACTGAAGCTTTCTTT.

This clone was seen ten or more times. Other DNA sequences in this specimen translate into the identical CDR3. This chain joins TRBV29-1 and TRBJ1-2; 8 nucleotides line up with TRBD1. With 6 bases clipped from V and 3 bases from J, the junction kept 3 bases outside the gene matches. The CDR3 length is 12 residues. Germline lookup yields CDR1 SQVTM and CDR2 ANQGSEA. This CDR3 reads CSVLTGDYGYTF. CDR3 DNA: TGCAGCGTACTGACAGGGGACTATGGCTACACCTTC.

This chain uses TRBV6-5 with TRBJ1-2; 9 bases are a match to TRBD1. The CDR3 length is 12 residues. Germline CDR1 reads MNHEY; CDR2 reads SVGAGI. After removal of 8 bases from V and 5 bases from J, the junction contained 3 bases not matched to a gene. CDR3: CASLGQGYGYTF. CDR3 nucleotides: TGTGCCAGCCTGGGACAGGGTTATGGCTACACCTTC.